This T cell receptor (beta chain) comes out of a study of early T cells in non-severe SARS-CoV-2 infection. The CDR3 contains 14 residues. The ends were cut back, 2 bases at V and 2 bases at J, with 9 bases in the middle. Germline CDR1 WSHSY, CDR2 SAAADI. Of note for this clonotype: Because the CDR3 is missing its conserved closing phenylalanine or tryptophan, this is likely a read error.

One entry per CDR3 protein results from TCRdb running MiXCR on the 5' RACE reads. This table holds about 86,000 distinct CDR3 sequences, under 15% found once. The sequenced material came from whole blood. This chain joins TRBV10-2 and TRBJ2-5; D perhaps matches TRBD2 (5 bases). The TCR was taken from an adult who was a healthcare worker with PCR-confirmed SARS-CoV-2 infection or an uninfected control (not recorded which). CDR3 sequence: CASSEGRVQETQYL. In DNA, the CDR3 is TGCGCCAGCAGTGAGGGGCGGGTACAAGAGACCCAGTACCTC.